This T cell receptor (beta chain) was captured by sequencing in a study of T cells in Graves' hyperthyroidism and ophthalmopathy. The investigators amplified TCR beta CDR3 regions from RNA transcripts. HTBI primers were the set used in a first-round RT-PCR of the TCR CDR3. TCRdb passed the multiplex PCR reads through MiXCR, listing each CDR3 protein once. The sample yields about 480,000 distinct CDR3 sequences, 13% to 15% seen once. Study-level points and caveats: Through a model of 13 V-J features, ophthalmopathy was separated from stable hyperthyroidism. Ophthalmopathy was model-predicted a median about 6.9 months pre-onset.

The CDR3 sequence is 13 residues long. Germline CDR1 LGHDT, CDR2 YNNKEL (reference sequence). V shed 6 bases and J 9 bases; nucleotides not matched to a gene: 7. Many counts were recorded for this clonotype. Its antigen remains unknown. This TCR was sampled from a young woman with Graves' hyperthyroidism. The sample consisted of blood. This chain connects TRBV3-1 to TRBJ2-1; 8 nucleotides match TRBD2. The CDR3 sequence: CASSRTSMGEQFF. In nucleotides, the CDR3 is TGTGCCAGCAGTCGGACTAGCATGGGTGAGCAGTTCTTC.